What follows is one T cell receptor beta chain and its context. These data belong to a study of control samples from healthy donors and cancer patients. The V end was cut by 3 bases, the J end by 4 bases, with 6 bases between. Per germline, CDR1 SEHNR and CDR2 FQNEAQ (reference sequence). This CDR3 contains 12 residues. Repertoires were generated with immunoSEQ multiplex PCR, while TCRdb's copy carries only in-frame clones and drops some. This sample has approximately 140,000 clones, with 80% to 90% found just once. This receptor was obtained from a woman in her thirties in good health. The V call is TRBV7-9, the J call TRBJ2-5; D remains ambiguous. Sequenced sample: blood. CDR3: CASSLVGETQYF. The CDR3 nucleotides are TGTGCCAGCAGCTTGGTCGGAGAGACCCAGTACTTC.